This entry lists 21 T cell receptor beta chains sequenced from one sample in a study of blood T cell repertoires in COVID-19. Sequencing was performed with immunoSEQ multiplex PCR; in TCRdb, only in-frame clones are kept and a portion is missing. The data hold approximately 150,000 clones, with around 82% observed a single time. Sequenced sample: peripheral blood. These receptors originate from an older woman who had recovered from COVID-19.

This chain joins TRBV12-3 or TRBV12-4 and TRBJ1-1; D might be TRBD1 (6 bases). The V end was cut by 7 bases, the J end by 8 bases, with 17 bases between. The CDR3 totals 13 residues. The CDR3 loop reads CASTWGGQREAFF. The CDR3 coding sequence is TGTGCCAGCACCTGGGGGGGGCAGAGAGAAGCTTTCTTT.

The rearrangement joins TRBV2 to TRBJ1-5, with a tentative D call TRBD1 (6 bases). CDR1 is SNHLY, CDR2 FYNNEI, per germline. This CDR3 has 14 residues. Deletions cut 6 bases from V and 7 bases from J, with 16 bases between. CDR3 coding DNA: TGTGCCAGCAGGGATGACAGGTCGGGGCAGCCCCAGCATTTT. This translates into CASRDDRSGQPQHF. Supplemented by reference TRBV2 and TRBJ1-5, the full variable domain reads EPEVTQTPSHQVTQMGQEVILRCVPISNHLYFYWYRQILGQKVEFLVSFYNNEISEKSEIFDDQFSVERPDGSNFTLKIRSTKLEDSAMYFCASRDDRSGQPQHFGDGTRLSIL.

The genes are TRBV29-1 and TRBJ1-1, with D perhaps TRBD1 (6 bases). Trimming removed 6 bases from V and 0 bases from J, with 8 bases in between. Germline loops: CDR1 SQVTM, CDR2 ANQGSEA. The CDR3 runs 12 residues. CDR3 coding DNA: TGCAGCGTAGGACAGCTGAACACTGAAGCTTTCTTT. It translates to CSVGQLNTEAFF.

The V gene is TRBV3-1 (or the pseudogene TRBV3-2), the J gene TRBJ1-6; D might be TRBD1 (5 bases). Looked up from germline, CDR1 is LGHDT and CDR2 is YNNKEL (reference sequence). The CDR3 is 14 amino acids. The V end lost 4 bases, the J end lost 6 bases, and 10 bases lay between the germline ends. CDR3 protein: CASSRAGINSPLHF. As DNA, the CDR3 is TGTGCCAGCAGCCGGGCAGGGATTAATTCACCCCTCCACTTT.

Turning to this clone: This specimen includes other DNA sequences encoding the same CDR3. The chain couples TRBV7-3 to TRBJ2-3; a possible D gene is TRBD1 (7 bases). V shed 5 bases and J shed 5 bases, with 11 bases lying between them. The CDR3 is 13 residues long. The germline V gene encodes CDR1 SGHTA and CDR2 FQGTGA. CDR3 sequence: CASSLQGGDTQYF. The CDR3 region has the DNA TGTGCCAGCAGCCTCCAGGGGGGAGATACGCAGTATTTT.

V is TRBV10-3 and J is TRBJ2-2; 13 nucleotides agree with TRBD2. Germline CDR1 is ENHRY and CDR2 is SYGVKD. The CDR3 covers 16 residues. V lost 4 bases to trimming and J lost 3 bases; unmatched junction nucleotides: 2. CDR3 region: CAISGLAGGDTGELFF. The CDR3, as DNA: TGTGCCATCAGTGGACTAGCGGGAGGCGACACCGGGGAGCTGTTTTTT.

The chain joins TRBV7-6 to TRBJ2-7; TRBD1 matches at 9 bases. The CDR3 length is 14 residues. The V segment lost 5 bases and the J segment 6 bases; nucleotides outside the gene matches: 8. CDR1 and CDR2 from the germline V gene are SGHVS and FNYEAQ. This CDR3 reads CASSPDRGSSEQYF. The CDR3 bases are TGTGCCAGCAGCCCCGACAGGGGGTCGTCCGAGCAGTACTTC.

This chain connects TRBV19 to TRBJ1-5; TRBD1 agrees at 12 bases. The CDR3 loop spans 16 amino acids. V shed 7 bases, J shed 6 bases, and the junction held 10 bases outside the gene matches. Germline CDR1 reads LNHDA; CDR2 reads SQIVND (reference sequence). The CDR3 sequence: CASTYWGTGGPQPQHF. CDR3 coding DNA: TGTGCCAGTACCTATTGGGGGACAGGGGGCCCTCAGCCCCAGCATTTT.

The rearrangement uses TRBV29-1 and TRBJ1-2, with D perhaps TRBD1 (6 bases). This CDR3 region has 15 residues. CDR1 is SQVTM and CDR2 is ANQGSEA in the germline V gene. The V end was cut by 0 bases, the J end by 1 base, with 12 bases between. The CDR3 loop is CSVEDPGQINYGYTF. Here the CDR3 DNA reads TGCAGCGTTGAAGATCCCGGACAGATTAACTATGGCTACACCTTC.

This chain connects TRBV29-1 to TRBJ2-1, with D perhaps TRBD1 (5 bases). The germline V gene has CDR1 SQVTM and CDR2 ANQGSEA. The CDR3 is made up of 13 amino acids. The ends were cut back, 4 bases at V and 10 bases at J, with 17 bases in the middle. The CDR3 sequence: CSVGPQGPREQFF. In nucleotides, the CDR3 is TGCAGCGTTGGGCCCCAGGGCCCTCGGGAGCAGTTCTTC.

This clone occurred a few times. V is TRBV5-6 and J is TRBJ1-4, with 9 bases lining up with TRBD1. Germline CDR1 reads SGHDT; CDR2 reads YYEEEE. The CDR3 runs to 15 residues. V lost 5 bases, J lost 8 bases, and 10 bases stayed unmatched. CDR3 loop: CASRIQGAEGEKLFF. The CDR3 DNA reads as TGTGCCAGCAGGATACAGGGGGCAGAGGGAGAAAAACTGTTTTTT.

This chain uses TRBV18 with TRBJ1-1; TRBD1 matches at 9 bases. Germline V CDR1 and CDR2: KGHSH, LQKENI. The CDR3 runs to 16 residues. V shed 2 bases and J 4 bases; nucleotides not matched to a gene: 8. The CDR3: CASSPRIATGGTEAFF. CDR3 coding DNA: TGTGCCAGCTCACCAAGGATTGCGACAGGGGGCACTGAAGCTTTCTTT. Drawing the rest from reference TRBV18 and TRBJ1-1, the complete variable domain is NAGVMQNPRHLVRRRGQEARLRCSPMKGHSHVYWYRQLPEEGLKFMVYLQKENIIDESGMPKERFSAEFPKEGPSILRIQQVVRGDSAAYFCASSPRIATGGTEAFFGQGTRLTVV.

The chain combines TRBV18 with TRBJ1-2; TRBD1 agrees at 9 bases. Trimming removed 3 bases from V and 8 bases from J; junction bases left unmatched: 10. This CDR3 spans 15 amino acids. Germline V gene sequence: CDR1 KGHSH, CDR2 LQKENI. CDR3 residues: CASSPGTGTGLGYTF. Here the CDR3 DNA reads TGTGCCAGCTCACCCGGAACCGGGACAGGGCTCGGCTACACCTTC.

The V call is TRBV7-9, the J call TRBJ1-2; D unresolved. Germline V gene sequence: CDR1 SEHNR, CDR2 FQNEAQ (reference sequence). This CDR3 contains 13 residues. The ends were cut back, 5 bases at V and 4 bases at J, with 11 bases in the middle. CDR3 in amino acids: CASSLGLIYGYTF. The CDR3, as DNA: TGTGCCAGCAGCCTAGGGCTTATCTATGGCTACACCTTC. Based on the CDR3 plus reference TRBV7-9 and TRBJ1-2, the full variable domain is DTGVSQNPRHKITKRGQNVTFRCDPISEHNRLYWYRQTLGQGPEFLTYFQNEAQLEKSRLLSDRFSAERPKGSFSTLEIQRTEQGDSAMYLCASSLGLIYGYTFGSGTRLTVV.

This chain uses TRBV5-4 with TRBJ2-1; TRBD1 matches 8 bases. Trimming cost V 4 bases and J 5 bases; bases outside gene matches: 5. Germline CDR1 reads SGHNT; CDR2 reads YYREEE (reference sequence). The CDR3 consists of 14 residues. The CDR3 DNA sequence: TGTGCCAGCAGCCTCAAGACAGGGGACAATGAGCAGTTCTTC. Protein sequence: CASSLKTGDNEQFF.

This chain links TRBV15 with TRBJ1-1; possible D gene TRBD1, 5 bases. Germline V gene sequence: CDR1 LNHNV, CDR2 YYDKDF (reference sequence). CDR3 length equals 12 residues. With 5 bases removed from V and 5 bases from J, the gap between germline ends came to 9 bases. CDR3 sequence: CATSPRGTEAFF. The CDR3, as DNA: TGTGCCACCAGCCCCCGGGGGACTGAAGCTTTCTTT.

The rearrangement uses TRBV4-2 and TRBJ2-5; possible D gene TRBD2, 6 bases. Germline V gene sequence: CDR1 LGHNA, CDR2 YNFKEQ. Between the trimmed V and J ends, which lost 2 bases and 5 bases, there was a span of 15 bases. The CDR3 consists of 15 residues. The CDR3 protein is CASSQPTSGGETQYF. CDR3 bases: TGTGCCAGCAGCCAACCGACTAGTGGGGGTGAGACCCAGTACTTC.

The CDR3 spells CATNRGGRSADTQYF. The CDR3 DNA sequence: TGTGCCACCAACCGTGGGGGGAGGAGCGCAGATACGCAGTATTTT. This chain uses TRBV15 with TRBJ2-3, with D possibly matching TRBD2 (6 bases). The CDR3 runs 15 residues. Germline loops: CDR1 LNHNV, CDR2 YYDKDF (reference sequence). V dropped 7 bases and J dropped 4 bases, with 18 bases sitting between them.

The count of this clone is one. The V call is TRBV27, the J call TRBJ2-7; 9 bases are shared with TRBD1. The V gene's germline CDR1 is MNHEY and CDR2 SMNVEV (reference sequence). J was trimmed by 4 bases and V by 8 bases; bases with no gene match: 12. This CDR3 is built from 15 residues. CDR3 coding DNA: TGTGCCAGCCGTACCCACACAGGGGGCGAGTACGAGCAGTACTTC. The encoded protein is CASRTHTGGEYEQYF.

The chain combines TRBV12-3 or TRBV12-4 with TRBJ1-6; D remains unclear. The CDR3 consists of 13 residues. Trimming removed 2 bases at V and 6 bases at J, with 5 bases between. The CDR3 DNA sequence: TGTGCCAGCAGTTTAAGCCGTAATTCACCCCTCCACTTT. Its protein is CASSLSRNSPLHF.

The chain joins TRBV7-2 to TRBJ2-3; maybe TRBD2 (6 bases). With 2 bases removed from V and 5 bases from J, the gap between germline ends came to 20 bases. CDR3 length: 17 residues. The germline V gene encodes CDR1 SGHTA and CDR2 FQGNSA. The CDR3 region is CASSLFFPRRGGDTQYF. The CDR3 nucleotides are TGTGCCAGCAGCTTATTCTTCCCGCGTCGGGGAGGAGATACGCAGTATTTT.